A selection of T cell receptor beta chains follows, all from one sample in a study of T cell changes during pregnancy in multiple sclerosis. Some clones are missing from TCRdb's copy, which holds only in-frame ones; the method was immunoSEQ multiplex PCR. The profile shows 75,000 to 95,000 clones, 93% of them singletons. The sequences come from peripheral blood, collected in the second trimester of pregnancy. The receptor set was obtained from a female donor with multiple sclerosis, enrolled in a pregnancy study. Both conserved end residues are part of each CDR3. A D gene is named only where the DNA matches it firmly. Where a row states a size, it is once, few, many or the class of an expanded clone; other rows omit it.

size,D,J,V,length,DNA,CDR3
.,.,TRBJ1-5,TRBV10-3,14,TGTGCCATCAGTGAGCCCGGGATAGATCAGCCCCAGCATTTT,CAISEPGIDQPQHF
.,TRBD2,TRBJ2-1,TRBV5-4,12,TGTGCCAGCAGCCTAACTAGCGGCGAGCAGTTCTTC,CASSLTSGEQFF
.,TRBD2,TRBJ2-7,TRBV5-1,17,TGCGCCAGCAGCTCAGGGGTAGCGGGGGGGCCTGTAGACGAGCAGTACTTC,CASSSGVAGGPVDEQYF
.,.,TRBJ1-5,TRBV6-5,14,TGTGCCAGCAGCCCAGCCTCCAGGGATCAGCCCCAGCATTTT,CASSPASRDQPQHF
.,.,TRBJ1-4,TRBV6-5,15,TGTGCCAGCAGCCCACGGTGGTCAACTAATGAAAAACTGTTTTTT,CASSPRWSTNEKLFF
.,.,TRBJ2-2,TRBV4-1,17,TGCGCCAGCAGCCAAGTGGACTTAGGATTCCACACCGGGGAGCTGTTTTTT,CASSQVDLGFHTGELFF
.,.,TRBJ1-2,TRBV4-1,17,TGCGCCAGCAGCCAATCAAACATCAGGACAGCCAGCTATGGCTACACCTTC,CASSQSNIRTASYGYTF
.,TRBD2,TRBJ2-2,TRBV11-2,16,TGTGCCAGCAGCCTACTAGCGGCCACAAACACCGGGGAGCTGTTTTTT,CASSLLAATNTGELFF
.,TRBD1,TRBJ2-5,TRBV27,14,TGTGCCAGTAAGAGACAGGGCCCGGGGGAGACCCAGTACTTC,CASKRQGPGETQYF
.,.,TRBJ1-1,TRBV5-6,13,TGTGCCAGCAGCTTAGGGGCAGGGACTGAAGCTTTCTTT,CASSLGAGTEAFF
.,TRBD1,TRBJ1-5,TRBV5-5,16,TGTGCCAGCAGCCGAGAGGGACAGGGGGCGACTCAGCCCCAGCATTTT,CASSREGQGATQPQHF
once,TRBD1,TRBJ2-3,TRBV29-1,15,TGCAGCGTTGAAGGGACAGGGACCTTTGGGAATACGCAGTATTTT,CSVEGTGTFGNTQYF
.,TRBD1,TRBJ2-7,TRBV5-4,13,TGTGCCAGCAGCTTCCGGGACAGGGACGAGCAGTACTTC,CASSFRDRDEQYF
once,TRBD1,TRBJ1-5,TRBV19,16,TGTGCCAGTAGCCGTGACAGGGGTGGGTCTAATCAGCCCCAGCATTTT,CASSRDRGGSNQPQHF
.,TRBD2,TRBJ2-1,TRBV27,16,TGTGCCAGCAGCAAAAAAATAGCGGGGGCCTACAATGAGCAGTTCTTC,CASSKKIAGAYNEQFF
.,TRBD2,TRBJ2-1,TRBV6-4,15,TGTGCCAGCAGTGTCAGCGGGGAGGGAAACAATGAGCAGTTCTTC,CASSVSGEGNNEQFF
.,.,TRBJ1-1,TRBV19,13,TGTGCCAGTAGCGGGACATTGAACACTGAAGCTTTCTTT,CASSGTLNTEAFF
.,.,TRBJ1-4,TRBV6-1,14,TGTGCCAGCAGTGATTTCGGTAATTGGGAAAAACTGTTTTTT,CASSDFGNWEKLFF
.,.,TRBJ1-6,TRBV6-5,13,TGTGCCAGCAGAACCAATGCAGATTCACCCCTCCACTTT,CASRTNADSPLHF
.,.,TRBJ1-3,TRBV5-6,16,TGTGCCAGCAGCTTGGGTGTCGGGCCGGGGGGAAACACCATATATTTT,CASSLGVGPGGNTIYF
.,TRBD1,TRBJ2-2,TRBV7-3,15,TGTGCCAGCAGCTTATCAGCAGGGGGCACCGGGGAGCTGTTTTTT,CASSLSAGGTGELFF
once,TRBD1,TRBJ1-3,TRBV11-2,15,TGTGCCAGCAGCGCGGACAGGAATCCTGGAAACACCATATATTTT,CASSADRNPGNTIYF
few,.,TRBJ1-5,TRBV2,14,TGTGCCAGCAGTGATTTGGAGGATTATCAGCCCCAGCATTTT,CASSDLEDYQPQHF
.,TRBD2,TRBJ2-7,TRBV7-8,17,TGTGCCAGCAGCTCACTCCTCGGGGAGGGGATCTCCTACGAGCAGTACTTC,CASSSLLGEGISYEQYF
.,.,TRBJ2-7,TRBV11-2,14,TGTGCCAGCAGCTTAGAAGCTGAAACCTACGAGCAGTACTTC,CASSLEAETYEQYF
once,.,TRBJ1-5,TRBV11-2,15,TGTGCCAGCAGCTTGTCAGGGCAGAGCAATCAGCCCCAGCATTTT,CASSLSGQSNQPQHF
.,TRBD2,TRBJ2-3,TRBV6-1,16,TGTGCCAGCAGTGTTCCCGGACTAGCCCCCCTAGATACGCAGTATTTT,CASSVPGLAPLDTQYF
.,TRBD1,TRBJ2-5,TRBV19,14,TGTGCCAGTAGTACTGGACAGGGGGAAGAGACCCAGTACTTC,CASSTGQGEETQYF
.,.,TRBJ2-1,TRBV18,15,TGTGCCAGCTCACGACTGAGCGCGGCAAACAATGAGCAGTTCTTC,CASSRLSAANNEQFF
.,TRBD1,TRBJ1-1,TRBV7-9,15,TGTGCCAGCAGCTTGGGACAGGGGATATTGGATGAAGCTTTCTTT,CASSLGQGILDEAFF
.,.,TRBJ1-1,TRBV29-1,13,TGCAGCGTCCCCGGGGTCACGGTAGCTGAAGCTTTCTTT,CSVPGVTVAEAFF
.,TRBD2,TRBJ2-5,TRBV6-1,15,TGTGCCATCGACATAAGCGGGGGGTTTTTGGAGACCCAGTACTTC,CAIDISGGFLETQYF
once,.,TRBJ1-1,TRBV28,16,TGTGCCAGCGATGTGGGGGCGCGCGGATTGAACACTGAAGCTTTCTTT,CASDVGARGLNTEAFF
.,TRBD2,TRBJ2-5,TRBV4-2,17,TGTGCCAGCAGCCAAGATCTTACTAGCGGGGGTCAAGAGACCCAGTACTTC,CASSQDLTSGGQETQYF
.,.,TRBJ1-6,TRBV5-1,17,TGCGCCAGCAGCTTAAATGGGCTAACCCTTAATAATTCACCCCTCCACTTT,CASSLNGLTLNNSPLHF
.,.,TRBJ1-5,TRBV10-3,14,TGTGCCATCAGTGAAGGGGCCGCTAATCAGCCCCAGCATTTT,CAISEGAANQPQHF
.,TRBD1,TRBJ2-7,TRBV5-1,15,TGCGCCAGCAGCATTACAGGGGAGTATCTCTACGAGCAGTACTTC,CASSITGEYLYEQYF
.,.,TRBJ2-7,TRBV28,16,TGTGCCAGCAGTTCAATAGCGGAGGACTCCCGGGACGAGCAGTACTTC,CASSSIAEDSRDEQYF
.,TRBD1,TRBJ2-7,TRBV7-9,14,TGTGCCAGCAGCTCCCCCCGGGACAGCTACGAGCAGTACTTC,CASSSPRDSYEQYF
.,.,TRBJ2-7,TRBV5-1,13,TGCGCCAGCAGCTTGCAGGGTTCGAGCGAGCAGTACTTC,CASSLQGSSEQYF
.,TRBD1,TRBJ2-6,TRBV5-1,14,TGCGCCAGCAGAGGGGGCGCTGGGGCCAACGTCCTGACTTTC,CASRGGAGANVLTF
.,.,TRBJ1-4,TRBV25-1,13,TGTGCCAGCAGGATGACACTTAATGAAAAACTGTTTTTT,CASRMTLNEKLFF
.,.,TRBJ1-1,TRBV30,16,TGTGCCTGGAGAATAAATATAGAGGCGGGGATCACTGAAGCTTTCTTT,CAWRINIEAGITEAFF
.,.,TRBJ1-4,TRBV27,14,TGTGCCAGCAGTTTAGGGGGGGGTATGGGAAAACTGTTTTTT,CASSLGGGMGKLFF
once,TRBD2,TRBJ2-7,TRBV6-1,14,TGTGCCAGCAGGGGTAGCGGGCTCTCCTACGAGCAGTACTTC,CASRGSGLSYEQYF